Listed below are T cell receptor beta chains from one sample, sequenced in a study of blood T cells in healthy people across ages. TCRdb recomputed calls from the 5' RACE reads with MiXCR, one row per CDR3 protein. The repertoire holds hundreds of thousands of distinct CDR3 sequences, with 56% as singletons. The sample taken for sequencing was blood. The source of these receptors is a man in his forties in good health. Each CDR3 is given with its conserved first and last residue. The D gene is left open where the match is weak. Where a row states a size, it is once, few, many or the class of an expanded clone; other rows omit it.

clone_size: .
j_call: TRBJ2-5
cdr3_length: 12
v_call: TRBV7-7
d_call: .
cdr3_nt: TGTGCTAGCAGCTTGAAGGGAGAGACCCAGTACTTC
cdr3_aa: CASSLKGETQYF

clone_size: .
j_call: TRBJ1-2
cdr3_length: 13
v_call: TRBV20-1
d_call: .
cdr3_nt: TGCAGTGCTAGAGATTTCAGGGGAGGTGGCTACACCTTC
cdr3_aa: CSARDFRGGGYTF

clone_size: .
j_call: TRBJ2-1
cdr3_length: 14
v_call: TRBV13
d_call: .
cdr3_nt: TGTGCCAGCAGCAACACCAGGACAATCAATGAGCAGTTCTTC
cdr3_aa: CASSNTRTINEQFF

clone_size: .
j_call: TRBJ1-5
cdr3_length: 14
v_call: TRBV30
d_call: .
cdr3_nt: TGTGCCTGGAGTATTGGGGTCGGGGTTCAGCCCCAGCATTTT
cdr3_aa: CAWSIGVGVQPQHF

clone_size: .
j_call: TRBJ1-1
cdr3_length: 15
v_call: TRBV6-6
d_call: .
cdr3_nt: TGTGCCAGCAGTTACAGGGCGCCGTCGAACACTGAAGCTTTCTTT
cdr3_aa: CASSYRAPSNTEAFF

clone_size: .
j_call: TRBJ2-3
cdr3_length: 15
v_call: TRBV29-1
d_call: .
cdr3_nt: TGCAGCGTTGTATTATGGACAGCCGATTCCGATACGCAGTATTTT
cdr3_aa: CSVVLWTADSDTQYF

clone_size: few
j_call: TRBJ2-3
cdr3_length: 17
v_call: TRBV7-2
d_call: TRBD2
cdr3_nt: TGTGCCAGCAGCCAACCGCGGGAGGTCAACAATGCAGATACGCAGTATTTT
cdr3_aa: CASSQPREVNNADTQYF

clone_size: few
j_call: TRBJ1-1
cdr3_length: 15
v_call: TRBV20-1
d_call: .
cdr3_nt: TGCAGTGCTAGAGTCTCAGGAGAGGCGAACACTGAAGCTTTCTTT
cdr3_aa: CSARVSGEANTEAFF

clone_size: few
j_call: TRBJ2-6
cdr3_length: 17
v_call: TRBV12-3/TRBV12-4
d_call: TRBD1
cdr3_nt: TGTGCCAGCCTCTGGGGACAGGGGGTTTCCGGGGCCAACGTCCTGACTTTC
cdr3_aa: CASLWGQGVSGANVLTF

clone_size: .
j_call: TRBJ1-5
cdr3_length: 15
v_call: TRBV6-6
d_call: .
cdr3_nt: TGTGCCAGCAGTTTGACTAGTAGGAGCAATCAGCCCCAGCATTTT
cdr3_aa: CASSLTSRSNQPQHF

clone_size: once
j_call: TRBJ2-1
cdr3_length: 13
v_call: TRBV9
d_call: TRBD2
cdr3_nt: TGTGCCAGCAGGAAGGGACTAGCGAATGAGCAGTTCTTC
cdr3_aa: CASRKGLANEQFF

clone_size: .
j_call: TRBJ1-1
cdr3_length: 14
v_call: TRBV25-1
d_call: .
cdr3_nt: TGTGCCAGCAGTGATGGCGGAATGAAACGCAAGGCTTTCTTT
cdr3_aa: CASSDGGMKRKAFF

clone_size: .
j_call: TRBJ2-7
cdr3_length: 15
v_call: TRBV10-3
d_call: TRBD1
cdr3_nt: TGTGCCATCAGTGAGCCCGGGACAGGGGGCAGCGAGCAGTACTTC
cdr3_aa: CAISEPGTGGSEQYF

clone_size: .
j_call: TRBJ2-1
cdr3_length: 16
v_call: TRBV4-3
d_call: TRBD2
cdr3_nt: TGCGCCAGCAGCGCGCGGGCCCTAGCGGGCTACAATGAGCAGTTCTTC
cdr3_aa: CASSARALAGYNEQFF

clone_size: .
j_call: TRBJ2-7
cdr3_length: 14
v_call: TRBV6-5
d_call: TRBD1
cdr3_nt: TGTGCCAGCAGTACGGGACAGCTCCTCTACGAGCAGTACTTC
cdr3_aa: CASSTGQLLYEQYF

clone_size: few
j_call: TRBJ2-7
cdr3_length: 16
v_call: TRBV6-2/TRBV6-3
d_call: TRBD2
cdr3_nt: TGTGCCAGCAGAAAGGGGGTGGGGACTAGCTACAATGAGCAGTACTTC
cdr3_aa: CASRKGVGTSYNEQYF

clone_size: once
j_call: TRBJ2-7
cdr3_length: 15
v_call: TRBV11-2
d_call: TRBD2
cdr3_nt: TGTGCCAGCAGCTTATACGGGCGGGAGGCCTACGAGCAGTACTTC
cdr3_aa: CASSLYGREAYEQYF

clone_size: few
j_call: TRBJ1-2
cdr3_length: 14
v_call: TRBV10-3
d_call: TRBD1
cdr3_nt: TGTGCCATCAGGGGGGACAGGGGGAACATTGGCTACACCTTC
cdr3_aa: CAIRGDRGNIGYTF

clone_size: .
j_call: TRBJ2-2
cdr3_length: 16
v_call: TRBV4-3
d_call: .
cdr3_nt: TGCGCCAGCAGCCAAGAGTTAGGCGCGTACACCGGGGAGCTGTTTTTT
cdr3_aa: CASSQELGAYTGELFF

clone_size: .
j_call: TRBJ2-1
cdr3_length: 15
v_call: TRBV29-1
d_call: .
cdr3_nt: TGCAGCGTTGGACCCCGGGGGTCTCCCTACAATGAGCAGTTCTTC
cdr3_aa: CSVGPRGSPYNEQFF

clone_size: .
j_call: TRBJ1-1
cdr3_length: 14
v_call: TRBV9
d_call: .
cdr3_nt: TGTGCCAGCAGCCCCGCAGGGATTAACACTGAAGCTTTCTTT
cdr3_aa: CASSPAGINTEAFF

clone_size: .
j_call: TRBJ2-5
cdr3_length: 16
v_call: TRBV5-5
d_call: .
cdr3_nt: TGTGCCAGCAGCCAAACGGATCGCGGGATACAAGAGACCCAGTACTTC
cdr3_aa: CASSQTDRGIQETQYF

clone_size: .
j_call: TRBJ1-2
cdr3_length: 12
v_call: TRBV2
d_call: .
cdr3_nt: TGTGCCAGCAGCGAAACACCATATGGCTACACCTTC
cdr3_aa: CASSETPYGYTF

clone_size: .
j_call: TRBJ1-1
cdr3_length: 16
v_call: TRBV29-1
d_call: TRBD1
cdr3_nt: TGCAGCGTTGGTGGGGCCGGACAGGGGCGGAACACTGAAGCTTTCTTT
cdr3_aa: CSVGGAGQGRNTEAFF

clone_size: .
j_call: TRBJ2-7
cdr3_length: 15
v_call: TRBV5-1
d_call: .
cdr3_nt: TGCGCCAGCAGCTTGGACGGCCAGGTGAACTACGAGCAGTACTTC
cdr3_aa: CASSLDGQVNYEQYF

clone_size: .
j_call: TRBJ1-1
cdr3_length: 14
v_call: TRBV5-1
d_call: .
cdr3_nt: TGCGCCAGCAGCTCGGGCAGGGTTAGCCCTGAAGCTTTCTTT
cdr3_aa: CASSSGRVSPEAFF

clone_size: .
j_call: TRBJ2-5
cdr3_length: 13
v_call: TRBV29-1
d_call: TRBD2
cdr3_nt: TGCAGCGCCGGCGGGGGGAACCAAGAGACCCAGTACTTC
cdr3_aa: CSAGGGNQETQYF

clone_size: .
j_call: TRBJ2-4
cdr3_length: 20
v_call: TRBV7-2
d_call: TRBD2
cdr3_nt: TGTGCCAGCAGCCCACCGACTAGCGGGGGGTTCGACTCATTCAAAAACATTCAGTACTTC
cdr3_aa: CASSPPTSGGFDSFKNIQYF

clone_size: .
j_call: TRBJ1-4
cdr3_length: 15
v_call: TRBV28
d_call: .
cdr3_nt: TGTGCCAGCAGTTTTGATCTGGGCGGAAATGAAAAACTGTTTTTT
cdr3_aa: CASSFDLGGNEKLFF

clone_size: .
j_call: TRBJ1-2
cdr3_length: 11
v_call: TRBV9
d_call: .
cdr3_nt: TGTGCCAGCAGATCCAGTGGAGGCTACACCTTC
cdr3_aa: CASRSSGGYTF

clone_size: .
j_call: TRBJ2-3
cdr3_length: 16
v_call: TRBV6-1
d_call: TRBD2
cdr3_nt: TGTGCCAGCAGTCCTAAAAGCGGGGGTGATACAGATACGCAGTATTTT
cdr3_aa: CASSPKSGGDTDTQYF

clone_size: .
j_call: TRBJ2-2
cdr3_length: 15
v_call: TRBV6-6
d_call: .
cdr3_nt: TGTGCCAGCAGCATCCTGGGCGTGAGCACCGGGGAGCTGTTTTTT
cdr3_aa: CASSILGVSTGELFF

clone_size: .
j_call: TRBJ2-1
cdr3_length: 14
v_call: TRBV7-3
d_call: TRBD2
cdr3_nt: TGTGCCAGCAGCCCAAGCGGGGCCAACAATGAGCAGTTCTTC
cdr3_aa: CASSPSGANNEQFF

clone_size: few
j_call: TRBJ1-2
cdr3_length: 12
v_call: TRBV7-9
d_call: .
cdr3_nt: TGTGCCAGCAGCTTATGGTACTATGGCTACACCTTC
cdr3_aa: CASSLWYYGYTF